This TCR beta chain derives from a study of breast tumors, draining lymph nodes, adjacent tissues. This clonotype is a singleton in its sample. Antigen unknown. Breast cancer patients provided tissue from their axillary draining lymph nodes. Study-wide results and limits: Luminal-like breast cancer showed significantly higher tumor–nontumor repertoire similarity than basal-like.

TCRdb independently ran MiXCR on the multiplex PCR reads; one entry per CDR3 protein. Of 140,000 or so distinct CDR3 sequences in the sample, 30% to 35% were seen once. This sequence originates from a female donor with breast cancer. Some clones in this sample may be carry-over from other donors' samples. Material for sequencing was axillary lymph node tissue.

The CDR3 DNA sequence: TGCGCCAGCAGCCAGGCGAGGAGTGGCGGTTACTCCTACGAGCAGTACTTC. Amino acid sequence: CASSQARSGGYSYEQYF. The chain carries TRBV4-1 and TRBJ2-7; D is unclear. Trimming pared 3 bases from V and 0 bases from J, leaving 18 bases between. The germline V gene has CDR1 MGHRA and CDR2 YSYEKL. The CDR3 is made up of 17 amino acids.